Described below is a single T cell receptor beta chain sequence and its context. This clonotype was seen only a few times. This clone's antigen is unknown. Base qualities are not recorded, but no much larger clone differs from it by a single base. The data derive from a study of early T cells in non-severe SARS-CoV-2 infection (dated by TCRdb to about 2021). Study-level background: Because TCR sequencing relied on bulk RNA taken from unsorted whole blood, pairing of alpha and beta chains was not possible.

The paper's findings and limits, for the study overall: VDJdb matching was skewed toward anti-spike CD8 responses and likely underestimated virus-specific expansions, missing private and CD4 specificities.

V loses 0 bases at its end and J loses 5 bases; junction bases beyond the gene matches: 8. The germline V gene (reference sequence) yields DFQATT for CDR1 and SNEGSKA for CDR2. Its CDR3 holds 15 amino acids, cysteine through phenylalanine. CDR3 DNA only is kept here, 45 bases in frame from base 1. A case-control design nested within a healthcare worker cohort in London, UK, was used, with weekly nasopharyngeal swab PCR tests and blood sampling performed. Healthcare workers were enrolled in the week of the UK lockdown, from 23 to 31 March 2020, and were followed every week for up to roughly 15 weeks. Library construction relied on 5' RACE. For sequencing, a NextSeq 500 was employed. To correct for sequencing error and PCR bias, the TCR library protocol tagged individual cDNA molecules with unique molecular identifiers. TCR alpha and beta chains were both sequenced, and the abundances of alpha and beta sequences in each sample were closely correlated with each other. The authors processed their data as follows. Decombinator V4 was used to perform V gene, J gene and CDR3 annotation of TCR sequences. TCRs were defined as expanded if a significant change between any two time points was detected under a Poisson model with p below 0.0001. Abundances of TCRs were expressed as counts per million after normalisation to the total number of TCRs sequenced in each sample. MAIT TCRs were defined by TRAV1-2 paired with TRAJ12, TRAJ20 or TRAJ33, and iNKT TCRs by TRAV10 paired with TRAJ18. VDJdb, accessed on 1 November 2021, was searched for TCRs annotated for CMV, EBV and SARS-CoV-2, and TCRs annotated for more than one antigen were excluded. The public reads were quality trimmed at Q25 with fastp and then assembled into clones with MiXCR by TCRdb, keeping productive beta chains. Rows with one shared CDR3 protein collapse into an entry with the most common genes and DNA. These V and J calls originate from TCRdb's pipeline instead of the authors' own analysis. This sample has some 80,000 distinct CDR3 sequences in its table, and roughly an eighth of those were observed once. Around 1.5% of the sample rests with the top ten.

This TCR came from an adult who was a healthcare worker with PCR-confirmed SARS-CoV-2 infection or an uninfected control (not recorded which). What was sequenced was whole blood. This chain is built from TRBV20-1 and TRBJ1-1, with 8 central nucleotides matching TRBD1. DNA sequence: TGCAGTGCTAGAGATAGCAGGGGGCCGGATACTGAAGCTTTCTTT. Translated, this gives CSARDSRGPDTEAFF.